This T cell receptor beta chain was recorded in a study of blood T cell repertoires in COVID-19. Across the study: COVID-19 samples from acute and convalescent phases originated in the United States, Italy and Spain. Nucleic acid was either cDNA or gDNA, and it came from T cells, B-cell-depleted T cells, or PBMCs.

The CDR3 totals 14 residues. Germline lookup yields CDR1 MNHEY and CDR2 SVGEGT. V lost 1 base to trimming and J lost 4 bases; unmatched junction nucleotides: 1. Original analysis: Using reference gene primer amplification, nucleated cell counts were estimated. TCRdb's table, derived via immunoSEQ multiplex PCR, lists solely in-frame clones and lacks some. That table gives V, J and clone size, and the DNA gave D and trimming. Altogether hundreds of thousands of clones are present, more than 65% being singletons, with the ten largest covering over 3%. The genes are TRBV6-2 or TRBV6-3 and TRBJ2-1, with 7 bases that match TRBD2. The TCR was taken from a woman aged 40 to 50 with active or convalescent COVID-19. Material: peripheral blood. DNA for the CDR3: TGTGCCAGCAGTTACTTCGGGGGGTACAATGAGCAGTTCTTC. This encodes CASSYFGGYNEQFF.